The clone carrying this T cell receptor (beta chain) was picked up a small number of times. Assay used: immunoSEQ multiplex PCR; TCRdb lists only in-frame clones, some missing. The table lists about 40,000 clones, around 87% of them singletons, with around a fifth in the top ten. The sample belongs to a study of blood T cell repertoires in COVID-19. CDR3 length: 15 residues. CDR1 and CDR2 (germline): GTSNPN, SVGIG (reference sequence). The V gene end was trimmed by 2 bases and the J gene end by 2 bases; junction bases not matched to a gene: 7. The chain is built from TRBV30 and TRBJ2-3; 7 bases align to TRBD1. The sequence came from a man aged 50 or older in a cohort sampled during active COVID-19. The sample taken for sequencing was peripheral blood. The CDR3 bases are TGTGCCTGGAGTTTCACAGGGGATTACACAGATACGCAGTATTTT. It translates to CAWSFTGDYTDTQYF.